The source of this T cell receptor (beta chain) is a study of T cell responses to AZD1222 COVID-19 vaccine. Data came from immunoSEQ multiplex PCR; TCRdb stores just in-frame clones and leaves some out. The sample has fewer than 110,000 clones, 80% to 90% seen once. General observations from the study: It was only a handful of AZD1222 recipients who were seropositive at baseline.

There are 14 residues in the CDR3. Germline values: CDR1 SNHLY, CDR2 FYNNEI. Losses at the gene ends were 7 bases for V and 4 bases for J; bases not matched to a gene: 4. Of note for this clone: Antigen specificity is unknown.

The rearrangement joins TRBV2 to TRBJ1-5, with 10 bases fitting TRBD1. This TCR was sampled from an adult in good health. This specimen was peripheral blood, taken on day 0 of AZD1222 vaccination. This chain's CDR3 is CASNPGQGNQPQHF. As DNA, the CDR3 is TGTGCCAGCAACCCGGGACAGGGGAATCAGCCCCAGCATTTT.